This T cell receptor (beta chain) derives from a study of cytotoxic CD8 clonotypes in ibrutinib-treated CLL. Across the whole study: Approximately 25 partial and 2 complete responses; at median roughly 70 months, about 14 remitted, some 12 progressed. Samples averaged 255,043 productive templates and 94,082 productive rearrangements.

The CDR3 contains 16 residues. CDR1 SGHTA and CDR2 FQGNSA come from the germline V gene. J lost 6 bases, V lost 5 bases, and 12 bases had no gene match. Data came from immunoSEQ multiplex PCR; TCRdb stores just in-frame clones and leaves some out. The data hold a few hundred thousand clones, with about 64% observed a single time. V and J are TRBV7-2 and TRBJ2-1; 8 nucleotides line up with TRBD1. This TCR was sampled from a human donor with chronic lymphocytic leukemia. Specimen: PBMCs, collected after 36 months of ibrutinib treatment. The DNA for the CDR3 is TGTGCCAGCAGCGTCAACCGGGACAGGCGGTTCAATGAGCAGTTCTTC. The encoded protein is CASSVNRDRRFNEQFF.